The 25 T cell receptor beta chains given below trace back to one sample, sequenced in a study of blood T cell repertoires in COVID-19. The protocol was immunoSEQ multiplex PCR, while the TCRdb copy is restricted to in-frame clones and leaves out a portion. This table has about 380,000 clones, 75% to 90% appearing once. Sequenced input: peripheral blood. The receptor source for this set is a young woman with acute or convalescent COVID-19.

Comment on this clone: This sample also contains other DNA sequences that code for the same CDR3. V is TRBV9 and J is TRBJ2-5; D is possibly TRBD1 (6 bases). The V and J ends lost 0 bases and 5 bases respectively, with 11 bases between them. Germline-derived CDR1 and CDR2 are SGDLS and YYNGEE. The CDR3 contains 14 residues. The CDR3: CASSVGGRGETQYF. In DNA form, the CDR3 reads TGTGCCAGCAGCGTAGGGGGGCGCGGGGAGACCCAGTACTTC. Based on the CDR3 plus reference TRBV9 and TRBJ2-5, the full variable domain is DSGVTQTPKHLITATGQRVTLRCSPRSGDLSVYWYQQSLDQGLQFLIQYYNGEERAKGNILERFSAQQFPDLHSELNLSSLELGDSALYFCASSVGGRGETQYFGPGTRLLVL.

CDR3 residues: CASRIWTGNDEQYF. In nucleotides, the CDR3 is TGTGCCAGCAGAATTTGGACAGGAAACGACGAGCAGTACTTC. The chain couples TRBV27 to TRBJ2-7; 7 bases agree with TRBD1. This CDR3 comprises 14 residues. The germline CDR1 and CDR2 sequences are MNHEY and SMNVEV (reference sequence). V trimming: 6 bases; J trimming: 5 bases; junction bases outside the gene matches: 10.

The chain is built from TRBV14 and TRBJ1-4; D remains unclear. Trimming shortened V by 5 bases and J by 8 bases, and 12 bases separated the two germline ends. This CDR3 contains 13 residues. The germline V gene encodes CDR1 SGHDN and CDR2 FVKESK. CDR3 nucleotide sequence: TGTGCCAGCAGCATAAACCGGGAGGAAAAACTGTTTTTT. This encodes CASSINREEKLFF.

V gene TRBV13 combines with J gene TRBJ2-3, with 11 bases identical to TRBD1. Trimming cost V 8 bases and J 6 bases; bases outside gene matches: 19. The CDR3 covers 18 residues. The germline V gene has CDR1 PRHDT and CDR2 FYEKMQ (reference sequence). CDR3 in amino acids: CASRPGTGGYSGSDTQYF. Here the CDR3 DNA reads TGTGCCAGCCGTCCCGGGACAGGGGGGTATAGCGGGAGTGATACGCAGTATTTT.

The chain recombines TRBV10-3 with TRBJ1-1; TRBD1 matches at 9 bases. CDR1 is ENHRY, CDR2 SYGVKD, per germline. The CDR3 spans 15 residues. The trim removed 2 bases at V and 5 bases at J, leaving 6 bases unmatched. The CDR3 DNA reads as TGTGCCATCAGTGAGGGGGGACAGGGTGGGACTGAAGCTTTCTTT. Its protein product is CAISEGGQGGTEAFF.

This chain links TRBV5-1 with TRBJ2-6; perhaps TRBD2 as D (5 bases). The CDR3 consists of 17 residues. CDR1 and CDR2 (germline): SGHRS, YFSETQ. V lost 2 bases and J 5 bases, leaving 17 bases between the germline ends. The CDR3 region has the DNA TGCGCCAGCAGCTTAGGAGGAGTAATCTCATGGGCCAACGTCCTGACTTTC. Amino acids: CASSLGGVISWANVLTF.

This chain's CDR3 is CASSSRDRNNYGYTF. The CDR3 DNA follows: TGTGCCAGCAGTTCCCGGGACAGGAATAACTATGGCTACACCTTC. V and J are TRBV28 and TRBJ1-2, with 8 nucleotides matching TRBD1. Germline V gene data show CDR1 as MDHEN and CDR2 as SYDVKM. The CDR3 covers 15 residues. The V segment lost 4 bases and the J segment 1 base; nucleotides outside the gene matches: 5.

This chain connects TRBV7-9 to TRBJ2-1; 7 bases agree with TRBD2. CDR3 length: 15 residues. CDR1 SEHNR and CDR2 FQNEAQ come from the germline V gene (reference sequence). Trimming at V came to 3 bases and at J to 6 bases, leaving 8 bases not matched to a gene. The CDR3 DNA sequence: TGTGCCAGCAGCTTGACCGGGACTACCATCAATGAGCAGTTCTTC. This sequence encodes CASSLTGTTINEQFF.

The chain couples TRBV2 to TRBJ2-7; 8 bases fit TRBD1. The CDR3 sequence is 13 residues long. Germline loops: CDR1 SNHLY, CDR2 FYNNEI. V dropped 9 bases and J dropped 2; count of bases not matched to a gene: 6. The CDR3 is CARGADRAYEQYF. CDR3 in DNA: TGTGCCAGGGGAGCGGACAGGGCCTACGAGCAGTACTTC.

The chain's CDR3 is CASRRTVANTIYF. The CDR3 DNA is TGTGCCTCACGACGGACAGTGGCAAACACCATATATTTT. This chain connects TRBV28 to TRBJ1-3, with D maybe TRBD1 (6 bases). The CDR3 consists of 13 residues. Per germline, CDR1 MDHEN and CDR2 SYDVKM. V was shortened by 11 bases and J by 6 bases, with 17 bases between the two germline ends.

This chain connects TRBV5-5 to TRBJ1-5, with a tentative D call TRBD1 (5 bases). V shed 1 base and J shed 3 bases, with 11 bases lying between them. The germline CDR1 and CDR2 sequences are SGHKS and YYEKEE (reference sequence). The CDR3 totals 15 residues. The CDR3 DNA follows: TGTGCCAGCAGCTTGCAGGGAACTGACAATCAGCCCCAGCATTTT. Translated, it gives CASSLQGTDNQPQHF.

The chain couples TRBV5-6 to TRBJ2-5; perhaps TRBD1 as D (6 bases). The CDR3 has 15 residues. Per the germline V gene, CDR1 is SGHDT and CDR2 is YYEEEE. The V gene lost 1 base and the J gene lost 4 bases, with 14 bases spanning the gap. The CDR3 loop is CASSLYGTKRETQYF. The CDR3 DNA follows: TGTGCCAGCAGCTTGTATGGGACAAAGAGAGAGACCCAGTACTTC.

The chain carries TRBV2 and TRBJ1-1; weak D call: TRBD1 (6 bases). The CDR3 extends over 18 amino acids. Trimming pared 5 bases from V and 0 bases from J, leaving 22 bases between. The germline V gene encodes CDR1 SNHLY and CDR2 FYNNEI. As DNA, the CDR3 is TGTGCCAGCAGTCGAAGCGCCACTAGACAGGAGATGAACACTGAAGCTTTCTTT. Translating it yields CASSRSATRQEMNTEAFF.

This clone was seen just once. The CDR3 nucleotides are TGTGCCAGCACCCCTCTAGGGGTCTTGAACACCGGGGAGCTGTTTTTT. It encodes CASTPLGVLNTGELFF. The chain couples TRBV2 to TRBJ2-2; perhaps TRBD1 as D (5 bases). CDR3 length: 16 amino acids. Germline-derived CDR1 and CDR2 are SNHLY and FYNNEI. With 7 bases removed from V and 1 base from J, the gap between germline ends came to 16 bases.

This clone was recorded only once. The chain carries TRBV4-1 and TRBJ1-2; the match to TRBD1 covers 9 bases. The trim removed 3 bases at V and 8 bases at J, leaving 10 bases unmatched. Germline CDR1 reads MGHRA; CDR2 reads YSYEKL. This CDR3 has 15 amino acids. The CDR3 nucleotides are TGCGCCAGCAGCCAGGTCCGGGACAGGGCGGAAGGCTACACCTTC. Translation gives CASSQVRDRAEGYTF.

This chain links TRBV28 with TRBJ1-1, with a possible D match to TRBD1 (5 bases). Trimming stripped 5 bases from V and 6 bases from J, with 13 bases between. The germline CDR1 and CDR2 sequences are MDHEN and SYDVKM. This CDR3 has 13 residues. CDR3 residues: CASSAGQIAEAFF. The CDR3 coding sequence is TGTGCCAGCAGTGCCGGACAAATCGCTGAAGCTTTCTTT.

This clone is a singleton in its sample. The chain combines TRBV10-3 with TRBJ1-1; no firm D call. The germline V gene has CDR1 ENHRY and CDR2 SYGVKD. Trimming cost V 4 bases and J 5 bases, with 20 bases left between them. The CDR3 length is 16 residues. The CDR3 spells CAISGFVGRGVTEAFF. The CDR3 DNA follows: TGTGCCATCAGTGGCTTTGTTGGGCGGGGAGTAACTGAAGCTTTCTTT.

The sample holds many counts of this clone. Here the CDR3 reads CASSNKGGYWNSPLHF. The CDR3 DNA follows: TGTGCCAGCAGCAACAAAGGGGGCTATTGGAATTCACCCCTCCACTTT. The chain employs TRBV27 and TRBJ1-6, with 7 bases fitting TRBD1. The CDR3 loop spans 16 amino acids. The J segment lost 7 bases and the V segment lost 6 bases, leaving 12 bases of the junction unmatched. Germline CDR1 MNHEY, CDR2 SMNVEV (reference sequence).

This chain connects TRBV28 to TRBJ1-2, with a tentative D call TRBD1 (6 bases). This CDR3 has 15 amino acids. Trimming removed 1 base at V and 2 bases at J, with 11 bases between. Germline V gives CDR1 MDHEN, CDR2 SYDVKM. CDR3 bases: TGTGCCAGCAGTTTATCAGGGACATTGAACTATGGCTACACCTTC. Its protein is CASSLSGTLNYGYTF.

The chain has TRBV10-3 and TRBJ1-5; D perhaps matches TRBD1 (5 bases). Trimming removed 5 bases from V and 6 bases from J, with 11 bases in between. CDR1 ENHRY and CDR2 SYGVKD come from the germline V gene. The CDR3 length is 13 residues. CDR3 sequence: CAISQTVGQPQHF. The CDR3 nucleotides are TGTGCCATCAGTCAGACAGTTGGTCAGCCCCAGCATTTT.

Written as DNA, the CDR3 is TGTGCCAGCAGTTTGGTGCAGGGTCCGGATGAGCAGTTCTTC. This encodes CASSLVQGPDEQFF. The chain has TRBV28 and TRBJ2-1, with D possibly matching TRBD1 (5 bases). The V end lost 3 bases, the J end lost 8 bases, and 14 bases lay between the germline ends. There are 14 residues in the CDR3. Germline lookup yields CDR1 MDHEN and CDR2 SYDVKM. Variable domain in full (rest from reference TRBV28 and TRBJ2-1): DVKVTQSSRYLVKRTGEKVFLECVQDMDHENMFWYRQDPGLGLRLIYFSYDVKMKEKGDIPEGYSVSREKKERFSLILESASTNQTSMYLCASSLVQGPDEQFFGPGTRLTVL.

Details on this clone: The sample carries other DNA sequences with the same CDR3. J is TRBJ2-2 and V is TRBV19, with 10 bases fitting TRBD1. The CDR3 sequence is 17 residues long. Germline V CDR1 and CDR2: LNHDA, SQIVND (reference sequence). The trim removed 7 bases at V and 6 bases at J, leaving 14 bases unmatched. CDR3 DNA sequence: TGTGCCAGTACCCCCGGCCGTGGACAGGGGGACGCCGGGGAGCTGTTTTTT. Its protein is CASTPGRGQGDAGELFF.

This chain uses TRBV4-1 with TRBJ1-2; D is perhaps TRBD1 (6 bases). V was clipped by 3 bases and J by 7 bases, with 21 bases between them. This CDR3 has 16 residues. Germline lookup yields CDR1 MGHRA and CDR2 YSYEKL. The CDR3 DNA follows: TGCGCCAGCAGCCAGCTCACTACAGGGTTTTGGGGTGGCTACACCTTC. It encodes CASSQLTTGFWGGYTF.

The chain recombines TRBV28 with TRBJ2-1; 8 bases map to TRBD2. V was pared by 8 bases and J by 1 base, with 7 bases of the junction left unmatched. The CDR3 consists of 15 residues. CDR1 and CDR2 from the germline V gene are MDHEN and SYDVKM. The CDR3 DNA follows: TGTGCCAGCCTTGCTAGCGGGCGGTCCTACAATGAGCAGTTCTTC. Encoded protein: CASLASGRSYNEQFF. Full variable domain (remainder filled in from reference TRBV28 and TRBJ2-1): DVKVTQSSRYLVKRTGEKVFLECVQDMDHENMFWYRQDPGLGLRLIYFSYDVKMKEKGDIPEGYSVSREKKERFSLILESASTNQTSMYLCASLASGRSYNEQFFGPGTRLTVL.

A single count supports this clone. The V and J genes are TRBV2 and TRBJ1-1; maybe TRBD1 (6 bases). This CDR3 is built from 14 residues. Trimming stripped 2 bases from V and 0 bases from J, with 7 bases between. Germline loops: CDR1 SNHLY, CDR2 FYNNEI. CDR3 sequence: CASSEQGMNTEAFF. CDR3 nucleotide sequence: TGTGCCAGCAGTGAACAGGGGATGAACACTGAAGCTTTCTTT. The entire variable domain, with the rest obtained from reference TRBV2 and TRBJ1-1, is as follows: EPEVTQTPSHQVTQMGQEVILRCVPISNHLYFYWYRQILGQKVEFLVSFYNNEISEKSEIFDDQFSVERPDGSNFTLKIRSTKLEDSAMYFCASSEQGMNTEAFFGQGTRLTVV.